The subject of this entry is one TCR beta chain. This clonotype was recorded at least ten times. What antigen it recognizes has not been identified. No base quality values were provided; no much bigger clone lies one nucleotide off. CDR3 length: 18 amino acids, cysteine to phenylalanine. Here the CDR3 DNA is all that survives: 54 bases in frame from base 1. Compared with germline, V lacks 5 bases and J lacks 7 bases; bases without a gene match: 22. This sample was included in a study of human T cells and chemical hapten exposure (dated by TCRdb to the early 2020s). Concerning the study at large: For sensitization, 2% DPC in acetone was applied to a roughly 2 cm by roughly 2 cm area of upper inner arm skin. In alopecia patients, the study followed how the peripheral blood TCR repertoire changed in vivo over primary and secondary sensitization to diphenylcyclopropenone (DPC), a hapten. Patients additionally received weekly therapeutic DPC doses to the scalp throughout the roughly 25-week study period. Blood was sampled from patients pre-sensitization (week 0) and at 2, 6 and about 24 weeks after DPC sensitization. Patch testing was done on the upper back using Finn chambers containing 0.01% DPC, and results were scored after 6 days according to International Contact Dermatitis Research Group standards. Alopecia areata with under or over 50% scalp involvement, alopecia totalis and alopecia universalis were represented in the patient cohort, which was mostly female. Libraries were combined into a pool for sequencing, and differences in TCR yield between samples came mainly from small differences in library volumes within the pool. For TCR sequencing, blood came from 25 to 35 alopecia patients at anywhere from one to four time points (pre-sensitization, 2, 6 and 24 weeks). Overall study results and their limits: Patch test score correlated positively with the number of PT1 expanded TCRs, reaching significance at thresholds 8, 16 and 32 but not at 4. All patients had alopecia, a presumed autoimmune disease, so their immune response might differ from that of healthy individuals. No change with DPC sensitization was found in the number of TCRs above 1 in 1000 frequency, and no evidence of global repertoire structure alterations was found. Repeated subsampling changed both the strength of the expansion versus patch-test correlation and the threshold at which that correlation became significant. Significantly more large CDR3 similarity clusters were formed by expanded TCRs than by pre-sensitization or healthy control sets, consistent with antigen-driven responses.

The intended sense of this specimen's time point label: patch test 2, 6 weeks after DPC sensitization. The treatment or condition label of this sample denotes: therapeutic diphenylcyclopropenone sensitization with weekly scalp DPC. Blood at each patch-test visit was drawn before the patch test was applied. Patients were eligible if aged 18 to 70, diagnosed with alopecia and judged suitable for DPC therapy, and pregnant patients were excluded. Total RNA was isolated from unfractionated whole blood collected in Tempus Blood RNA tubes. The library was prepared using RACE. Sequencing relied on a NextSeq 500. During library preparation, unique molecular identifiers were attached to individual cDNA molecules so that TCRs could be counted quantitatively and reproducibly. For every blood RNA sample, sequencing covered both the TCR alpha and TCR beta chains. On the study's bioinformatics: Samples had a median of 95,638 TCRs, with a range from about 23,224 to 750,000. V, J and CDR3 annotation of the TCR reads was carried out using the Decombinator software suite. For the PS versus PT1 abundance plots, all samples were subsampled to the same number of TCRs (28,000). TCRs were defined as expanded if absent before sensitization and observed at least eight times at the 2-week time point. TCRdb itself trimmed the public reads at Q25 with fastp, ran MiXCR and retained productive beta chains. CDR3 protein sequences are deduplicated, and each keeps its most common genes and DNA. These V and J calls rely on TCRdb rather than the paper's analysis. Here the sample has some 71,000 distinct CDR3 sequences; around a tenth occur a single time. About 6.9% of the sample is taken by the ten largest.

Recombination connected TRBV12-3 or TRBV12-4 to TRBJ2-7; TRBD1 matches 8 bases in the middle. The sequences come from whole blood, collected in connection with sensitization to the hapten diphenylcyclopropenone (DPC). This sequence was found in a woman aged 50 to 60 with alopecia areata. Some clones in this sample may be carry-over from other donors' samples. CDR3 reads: CASSPKSFTSSRGREQYF. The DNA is TGTGCCAGCAGTCCGAAGTCCTTCACCAGCTCCAGGGGGCGGGAGCAGTACTTC.